The clone carrying this T cell receptor beta chain has only a few counts. From germline, CDR1 is MNHNY and CDR2 SVGAGI (reference sequence). The CDR3 length is 16 residues. Trimming cost V 0 bases and J 0 bases, with 8 bases left between them. The patients, who ranged from 18 to 65 in age, presented with newly diagnosed hyperthyroidism lasting under 2 months. This record belongs to a study of T cells in Graves' hyperthyroidism and ophthalmopathy. Amplified TCR beta CDR3 regions derived from RNA transcripts. During a first-round RT-PCR of the TCR CDR3, the HTBI primer set was used. TCRdb re-derived calls from the multiplex PCR reads in MiXCR, one entry per CDR3 protein. This sample has some 510,000 distinct CDR3 sequences; just over 45% occur once, and the top ten carry 8.2%.

The specimen sequenced was peripheral blood or thyroid tissue (not recorded which). The gene calls are TRBV6-6 and TRBJ1-4; D call uncertain. The source of this sequence is a woman between 18 and 30 years old with Graves' hyperthyroidism. DNA of the CDR3: TGTGCCAGCAGTTACTCGATGGGTGCAACTAATGAAAAACTGTTTTTT. Its protein product is CASSYSMGATNEKLFF.